This TCR beta chain was captured by sequencing in a study of cytomegalovirus exposure and HLA in healthy donors. Study-wide background: An earlier analysis identified under 130 million unique TCR beta sequences in 150 million to 200 million T cells.

The CDR3 has 14 amino acids. Trimming removed 1 base from V and 7 bases from J, with 11 bases in between. The germline V gene has CDR1 GTSNPN and CDR2 SVGIG (reference sequence). Broader study findings: Among immune exposure information, only CMV serostatus was available.

The PCR made use of 60 Vbeta and 13 Jbeta primers. This table comes from immunoSEQ multiplex PCR, and its TCRdb copy is limited to in-frame clones, with some not included. The top ten clones hold 0.4% to 0.6% of a sample with around 210,000 clones, 78% of them seen once. This clone was seen a handful of times. No antigen is known for it. The V gene is TRBV30, the J gene TRBJ1-6, with D possibly matching TRBD1 (6 bases). The sequenced material came from PBMCs. This TCR was recovered from a boy aged 5-17 years in good health and CMV-seronegative. The CDR3 DNA sequence: TGTGCCTGGAGTGAGGGGGACGGCAATTCACCCCTCCACTTT. Translated, it gives CAWSEGDGNSPLHF.